The 26 T cell receptor beta chains below were found in one sample sequenced in a study of CD8 T cells in Susac syndrome. The RNA, roughly 0.45 to 1 ug, was put through reverse transcription using random hexamers. TCRdb itself ran the immunoSEQ multiplex PCR reads through MiXCR, one entry per CDR3 protein. The sample contains more than 55,000 distinct CDR3 sequences, roughly 94% of which appear only once. Source material: CD8+ T cells from PBMCs. The receptor set was obtained from a human donor in good health.

This rearrangement joins TRBV4-3 to TRBJ2-1, with TRBD2 matching 11 bases. With 1 base clipped from V and 8 bases from J, the junction kept 10 bases outside the gene matches. This CDR3 contains 17 residues. Germline V lookup: CDR1 LGHNA, CDR2 YSLEER. The CDR3 protein is CASSQGTVAGGLYEQFF. The DNA for the CDR3 is TGCGCCAGCAGCCAAGGAACAGTAGCGGGGGGGTTATATGAGCAGTTCTTC.

This chain connects TRBV7-9 to TRBJ2-7, with TRBD2 matching over 13 bases. V lost 4 bases to trimming and J lost 4 bases; unmatched junction nucleotides: 1. Germline assignment: CDR1 SEHNR and CDR2 FQNEAQ (reference sequence). The CDR3 has 14 amino acids. CDR3 loop: CASSSTSGGYEQYF. For the CDR3, the DNA is TGTGCCAGCAGCTCGACTAGCGGGGGGTACGAGCAGTACTTC. The full variable domain, completed using reference TRBV7-9 and TRBJ2-7, is DTGVSQNPRHKITKRGQNVTFRCDPISEHNRLYWYRQTLGQGPEFLTYFQNEAQLEKSRLLSDRFSAERPKGSFSTLEIQRTEQGDSAMYLCASSSTSGGYEQYFGPGTRLTVT.

This chain uses TRBV29-1 with TRBJ2-2; 12 positions match TRBD2. The CDR3 runs to 16 residues. V dropped 5 bases and J dropped 2; count of bases not matched to a gene: 6. Germline V gives CDR1 SQVTM, CDR2 ANQGSEA. In DNA form, the CDR3 reads TGCAGCGTTTTTCTAGCGGGGGGGCATAACACCGGGGAGCTGTTTTTT. Translated: CSVFLAGGHNTGELFF.

This clonotype has a single count. The gene calls are TRBV4-1 and TRBJ1-2, with D unclear. Germline V gene lookup returns CDR1 MGHRA and CDR2 YSYEKL. The CDR3 covers 14 residues. V was shortened by 0 bases and J by 4 bases, with 9 bases between the two germline ends. Here the CDR3 reads CASSQDNAPYGYTF. In DNA form, the CDR3 reads TGCGCCAGCAGCCAAGATAATGCCCCCTATGGCTACACCTTC.

The chain links TRBV29-1 to TRBJ1-2; TRBD1 might be the D (5 bases). CDR1 is SQVTM, CDR2 ANQGSEA, per germline. The CDR3 is 12 amino acids. V lost 6 bases, J lost 8 bases, and 16 bases lay in between. DNA of the CDR3: TGCAGCGTCGAGACCCAGGGTTGGGGCTACACCTTC. Its protein product is CSVETQGWGYTF.

This chain joins TRBV19 and TRBJ2-3; D not certain. V lost 5 bases, J lost 3 bases, and 18 bases lay in between. This CDR3 has 16 amino acids. Per the germline V gene, CDR1 is LNHDA and CDR2 is SQIVND (reference sequence). The DNA for the CDR3 is TGTGCCAGTAGTCTAGGCACCATATTAGCTACAGATACGCAGTATTTT. Its protein is CASSLGTILATDTQYF.

V gene TRBV28 combines with J gene TRBJ2-7, with 7 bases lining up with TRBD1. Germline V gene data show CDR1 as MDHEN and CDR2 as SYDVKM. V gave up 4 bases and J gave up 0 bases; unmatched junction bases: 15. The CDR3 has 18 residues. CDR3 nucleotide sequence: TGTGCCAGCAGTTCCCCTCGAACGACAGGGAAGAGCTCCTACGAGCAGTACGTC. As protein: CASSSPRTTGKSSYEQYV.

CDR3 nucleotide sequence: TGTGCCAGCAGTTACGAGGGGCTGTTCTATGGCTACACCTTC. Translated: CASSYEGLFYGYTF. The rearrangement joins TRBV6-6 to TRBJ1-2; D is perhaps TRBD1 (5 bases). Germline V gene lookup returns CDR1 MNHNY and CDR2 SVGAGI (reference sequence). This CDR3 region has 14 residues. The V end lost 2 bases, the J end lost 4 bases, and 11 bases lay between the germline ends.

This sequence joins TRBV3-1 and TRBJ2-7; D remains unclear. Trimming left V 1 base short and J 3 bases short, with 7 bases between. Germline CDR1 LGHDT, CDR2 YNNKEL (reference sequence). The CDR3 sequence is 13 residues long. CDR3 bases: TGTGCCAGCAGCCAAGCGGAACTCTACGAGCAGTACTTC. It is translated as CASSQAELYEQYF.

This clonotype has a handful of counts. This sequence joins TRBV29-1 and TRBJ1-2; D is undetermined. The length of the CDR3 is 13 residues. Germline-derived CDR1 and CDR2 are SQVTM and ANQGSEA. V was cut by 6 bases and J by 0 bases, with 11 bases left in between. CDR3 nucleotides: TGCAGCGTAGCAGGAGGGACTAACTATGGCTACACCTTC. Amino acids: CSVAGGTNYGYTF.

This chain connects TRBV13 to TRBJ2-1, with 12 bases that match TRBD2. The CDR3 contains 17 residues. Germline CDR1 is PRHDT and CDR2 is FYEKMQ (reference sequence). With V trimmed by 5 bases and J by 2 bases, 7 bases remained unmatched. CDR3 sequence reads: CASSQLAGGRAYNEQFF. As DNA, the CDR3 is TGTGCCAGCAGCCAACTAGCGGGGGGAAGGGCCTACAATGAGCAGTTCTTC.

V gene TRBV6-1 combines with J gene TRBJ2-7, with D unresolved. CDR1 is MNHNS, CDR2 SASEGT, per germline. This CDR3 region has 13 residues. V dropped 2 bases and J dropped 3 bases, with 8 bases sitting between them. CDR3 region: CASSETDHYEQYF. The CDR3 nucleotides read TGTGCCAGCAGTGAAACGGATCACTACGAGCAGTACTTC.

This chain links TRBV7-9 with TRBJ1-2; D ambiguous. The CDR3 extends over 14 amino acids. V dropped 3 bases and J dropped 2 bases, with 10 bases sitting between them. Germline CDR1 and CDR2: SEHNR and FQNEAQ (reference sequence). The CDR3 reads CASSFVGLNYGYTF. CDR3 DNA sequence: TGTGCCAGCAGCTTCGTGGGCTTAAACTATGGCTACACCTTC.

The chain recombines TRBV2 with TRBJ2-3, with 7 bases fitting TRBD2. V gave up 8 bases and J gave up 6 bases; unmatched junction bases: 11. CDR1 and CDR2 (germline): SNHLY, FYNNEI. The CDR3 contains 14 residues. This CDR3 is CASLGGGAEDTQYF. For the CDR3, the DNA is TGTGCCAGCCTGGGCGGGGGAGCCGAGGATACGCAGTATTTT.

This clonotype has a handful of counts. The chain links TRBV4-1 to TRBJ2-3; D gene ambiguous. Germline V CDR1 and CDR2: MGHRA, YSYEKL. V was shortened by 2 bases and J by 2 bases, with 11 bases between the two germline ends. The CDR3 extends over 15 amino acids. CDR3 in amino acids: CASSQTRNPTDTQYF. Written as DNA, the CDR3 is TGCGCCAGCAGCCAAACTCGCAATCCCACAGATACGCAGTATTTT.

In its sample, this clonotype was seen once. This chain links TRBV3-1 with TRBJ1-2, with D possibly TRBD1 on 5 matching bases. V gave up 1 base and J gave up 6 bases, with 18 bases separating them. Germline CDR1 reads LGHDT; CDR2 reads YNNKEL (reference sequence). This CDR3 comprises 16 residues. The CDR3 bases are TGTGCCAGCAGCCAAGGGGCAGTAAGGGGCATGGATGGCTACACCTTC. This translates into CASSQGAVRGMDGYTF.

This chain joins TRBV29-1 and TRBJ1-1; D possibly corresponds to TRBD1 (6 bases). Per the germline V gene, CDR1 is SQVTM and CDR2 is ANQGSEA. The CDR3 contains 11 residues. V was shortened by 3 bases and J by 7 bases, with 9 bases between the two germline ends. This CDR3 is CSVEEGGEAFF. The CDR3 bases are TGCAGCGTTGAGGAAGGGGGTGAAGCTTTCTTT.

The chain joins TRBV5-1 to TRBJ1-1, with a weak D call TRBD1 (5 bases). This CDR3 has 15 amino acids. V was shortened by 4 bases and J by 6 bases, with 19 bases between the two germline ends. Looked up from germline, CDR1 is SGHRS and CDR2 is YFSETQ. The chain's CDR3 is CASSLMGGSSPEAFF. In DNA, the CDR3 is TGCGCCAGCAGCCTAATGGGGGGGAGTTCTCCTGAAGCTTTCTTT.

CDR3 loop: CASSPFERGSETQYF. For the CDR3, the DNA is TGTGCCAGCAGTCCTTTCGAACGGGGTTCAGAGACCCAGTACTTC. V and J are TRBV27 and TRBJ2-5, with D tentatively TRBD2 (5 bases). Looked up from germline, CDR1 is MNHEY and CDR2 is SMNVEV (reference sequence). V was trimmed by 5 bases and J by 4 bases, leaving 17 bases between them. The CDR3 is made up of 15 amino acids.

This chain joins TRBV27 and TRBJ2-7; no reliable D call. This CDR3 region has 15 residues. The germline V gene encodes CDR1 MNHEY and CDR2 SMNVEV (reference sequence). The V end lost 2 bases, the J end lost 0 bases, and 11 bases lay between the germline ends. The CDR3 sequence is CASSLGVSSSYEQYF. As DNA, the CDR3 is TGTGCCAGCAGTTTAGGCGTTTCGAGCTCCTACGAGCAGTACTTC.

The gene calls are TRBV27 and TRBJ2-7; D is unresolved. The germline V gene encodes CDR1 MNHEY and CDR2 SMNVEV (reference sequence). The CDR3 loop spans 13 amino acids. V was cut by 4 bases and J by 1 base, with 8 bases left in between. The CDR3 DNA reads as TGTGCCAGCAGTTCGGGCAATTCCTACGAGCAGTACGTC. As protein: CASSSGNSYEQYV.

CDR3 nucleotides: TGTGCCAGTAGCTGGGGGACGGACTATAATTCACCCCTCCACTTT. It yields the protein CASSWGTDYNSPLHF. The chain has TRBV19 and TRBJ1-6; maybe TRBD1 (5 bases). This CDR3 spans 15 amino acids. Germline lookup yields CDR1 LNHDA and CDR2 SQIVND (reference sequence). V shed 6 bases and J shed 3 bases, with 12 bases lying between them. Full variable domain (remainder filled in from reference TRBV19 and TRBJ1-6): DGGITQSPKYLFRKEGQNVTLSCEQNLNHDAMYWYRQDPGQGLRLIYYSQIVNDFQKGDIAEGYSVSREKKESFPLTVTSAQKNPTAFYLCASSWGTDYNSPLHFGNGTRLTVT.

The chain uses TRBV27 and TRBJ2-1; 9 nucleotides match TRBD1. The germline CDR1 and CDR2 sequences are MNHEY and SMNVEV (reference sequence). The CDR3 loop spans 14 amino acids. The J segment lost 6 bases and the V segment lost 10 bases, leaving 10 bases of the junction unmatched. This chain's CDR3 is CATQGTGFINEQFF. The CDR3 bases are TGTGCCACCCAAGGGACAGGGTTCATCAATGAGCAGTTCTTC.

The chain recombines TRBV4-3 with TRBJ1-2, with a possible D match to TRBD1 (6 bases). CDR3 length: 14 amino acids. The V end lost 0 bases, the J end lost 8 bases, and 13 bases lay between the germline ends. CDR1 and CDR2 (germline): LGHNA, YSLEER. CDR3 protein: CASSQDPGAEGYTF. CDR3 nucleotides: TGCGCCAGCAGCCAAGATCCAGGGGCAGAAGGCTACACCTTC.

The chain is built from TRBV30 and TRBJ1-1; tentative D call: TRBD1 (5 bases). The CDR3 is 13 residues long. CDR1 GTSNPN and CDR2 SVGIG come from the germline V gene (reference sequence). The V gene lost 4 bases and the J gene lost 6 bases, with 15 bases spanning the gap. DNA for the CDR3: TGTGCCTGGATTCAGAGTCGGGGGGCTGAAGCTTTCTTT. This encodes CAWIQSRGAEAFF.

The chain combines TRBV29-1 with TRBJ1-2, with 8 bases aligning to TRBD1. The CDR3 totals 15 residues. Germline CDR1 SQVTM, CDR2 ANQGSEA. J lost 5 bases, V lost 3 bases, and 11 bases had no gene match. CDR3: CSVDLGTGELYGYTF. CDR3 DNA sequence: TGCAGCGTTGACTTGGGGACAGGCGAACTATATGGCTACACCTTC.